Shown below are 32 T cell receptor beta chains from a single sample sequenced in a study of T cell repertoires in cytomegalovirus infection (dated by TCRdb to about 2019). What these receptors recognize is not known. This specimen's treatment or condition label, per the study, means: in vitro stimulation with specific CMV peptide epitopes to enrich CMV-specific T cells. This sample was sequenced with an Illumina HiSeq 1500. TCRdb handled the public reads itself, with Q25 trimming in fastp and clone calling in MiXCR, and kept productive beta chains. Duplicate CDR3 protein sequences are folded into a single record with the most common DNA and genes. Present in this sample are almost 90,000 distinct CDR3 sequences, roughly 29% of which were seen just once. The top ten constitute approximately 71% of the sample. The sample here was CD8+ T cells from cultured PBMCs, taken from culture after CMV antigen stimulation. These receptors originate from a human donor in good health (CMV status not recorded). Some clones in this sample may be carry-over from other donors' samples.

The CDR3 region is CASSPTLGSGGVETQYF. CDR3 bases: TGTGCCAGCAGCCCGACTCTCGGGAGCGGGGGGGTAGAGACCCAGTACTTC. The rearrangement links TRBV7-6 to TRBJ2-5; 10 nucleotides align to TRBD2. Trimming at V came to 5 bases and at J to 4 bases, leaving 13 bases not matched to a gene. Germline assignment: CDR1 SGHVS and CDR2 FNYEAQ. The CDR3 consists of 17 residues. Full variable domain (missing parts from reference TRBV7-6 and TRBJ2-5): GAGVSQSPRYKVTKRGQDVALRCDPISGHVSLYWYRQALGQGPEFLTYFNYEAQQDKSGLPNDRFSAERPEGSISTLTIQRTEQRDSAMYRCASSPTLGSGGVETQYFGPGTRLLVL.

The chain joins TRBV4-1 to TRBJ1-3; 10 bases line up with TRBD1. The CDR3 runs to 15 residues. Unmatched junction bases numbered 3, after V lost 4 bases and J lost 3 bases. In germline, CDR1 is MGHRA, CDR2 YSYEKL. The CDR3 DNA is TGCGCCAGCAGCCCGACAGGGGGCTTTGGAAACACCATATATTTT. It translates to CASSPTGGFGNTIYF.

This clonotype was counted between two and nine times. This chain links TRBV2 with TRBJ2-3; TRBD1 agrees at 11 bases. Unmatched junction bases numbered 8, after V lost 1 base and J lost 5 bases. Germline V gene data show CDR1 as SNHLY and CDR2 as FYNNEI. This CDR3 has 17 residues. Here the CDR3 DNA reads TGTGCCAGCAGTGAAGTGACGGGGACAGGGGGATTAGATACGCAGTATTTT. The encoded protein is CASSEVTGTGGLDTQYF.

The V gene is TRBV7-9, the J gene TRBJ2-1; 10 bases are shared with TRBD2. Germline values: CDR1 SEHNR, CDR2 FQNEAQ (reference sequence). CDR3 size: 15 residues. J was trimmed by 10 bases and V by 5 bases; bases with no gene match: 11. The CDR3: CASSVRLAGAGEQFF. As DNA, the CDR3 is TGTGCCAGCAGCGTTCGCCTAGCGGGGGCTGGAGAGCAGTTCTTC.

This clonotype was seen many times. This rearrangement joins TRBV18 to TRBJ1-1; the match to TRBD1 covers 8 bases. CDR1 is KGHSH and CDR2 is LQKENI in the germline V gene. This CDR3 is built from 19 residues. V lost 1 base and J lost 0; bases outside the gene matches: 13. CDR3 nucleotide sequence: TGTGCCAGCTCACCACTGCGGACAGGGACCATAAATTTGAACACTGAAGCTTTCTTT. It encodes CASSPLRTGTINLNTEAFF.

There are many counts of this clonotype. The rearrangement uses TRBV7-9 and TRBJ2-7, with D possibly matching TRBD1 (6 bases). CDR3 length: 12 amino acids. V was trimmed by 5 bases and J by 4 bases, leaving 9 bases between them. Germline assignment: CDR1 SEHNR and CDR2 FQNEAQ (reference sequence). Written as DNA, the CDR3 is TGTGCCAGCAGCCACCAGGGGTACGAGCAGTACTTC. Translated: CASSHQGYEQYF. The whole variable domain, remainder taken from reference TRBV7-9 and TRBJ2-7, is DTGVSQNPRHKITKRGQNVTFRCDPISEHNRLYWYRQTLGQGPEFLTYFQNEAQLEKSRLLSDRFSAERPKGSFSTLEIQRTEQGDSAMYLCASSHQGYEQYFGPGTRLTVT.

This clonotype showed up many times. This sequence joins TRBV7-9 and TRBJ2-1; 7 nucleotides align to TRBD2. The CDR3 consists of 13 residues. Germline CDR1 is SEHNR and CDR2 is FQNEAQ (reference sequence). J gave up 10 bases and V 5 bases, and 8 bases lay outside the gene matches. The CDR3 protein is CASSGTTTREQFF. DNA of the CDR3: TGTGCCAGCAGCGGGACTACCACAAGGGAGCAGTTCTTC.

The sample holds a few counts of this clonotype. The V gene is TRBV29-1, the J gene TRBJ1-1; 8 nucleotides line up with TRBD1. Germline-derived CDR1 and CDR2 are SQVTM and ANQGSEA. The CDR3 covers 15 residues. V lost 2 bases, J lost 3 bases, and 8 bases stayed unmatched. The CDR3 bases are TGCAGCGTTGAACTGACAGGGGTGGAGGACACTGAAGCTTTCTTT. It yields the protein CSVELTGVEDTEAFF.

This chain uses TRBV4-1 with TRBJ2-7, with 8 bases aligning to TRBD1. The V segment lost 0 bases and the J segment 0 bases; nucleotides outside the gene matches: 4. The CDR3 covers 16 residues. Looked up from germline, CDR1 is MGHRA and CDR2 is YSYEKL. CDR3 in amino acids: CASSQDGTGNSYEQYF. The DNA of the CDR3 is TGCGCCAGCAGCCAAGATGGGACAGGTAACTCCTACGAGCAGTACTTC.

The rearrangement joins TRBV15 to TRBJ2-7; TRBD1 matches 11 bases. Unmatched junction bases numbered 6, after V lost 7 bases and J lost 7 bases. Germline values: CDR1 LNHNV, CDR2 YYDKDF (reference sequence). CDR3 size: 13 residues. CDR3 in amino acids: CATTRDRGWEQYF. In DNA, the CDR3 is TGTGCCACCACCAGGGACAGGGGGTGGGAGCAGTACTTC.

In this sample, this clonotype turned up a few times. The chain employs TRBV12-3 or TRBV12-4 and TRBJ2-3; D possibly corresponds to TRBD2 (5 bases). The V and J ends lost 3 bases and 5 bases respectively, with 9 bases between them. The CDR3 contains 13 residues. The CDR3, as DNA: TGTGCCAGCAGTTTGTCGGGGAAAGATACGCAGTATTTT. It encodes CASSLSGKDTQYF.

The J gene is TRBJ2-1, the V gene TRBV7-8; 15 bases fit TRBD2. This CDR3 contains 15 residues. From germline, CDR1 is SGHVS and CDR2 FQNEAQ. Unmatched junction bases numbered 8, after V lost 10 bases and J lost 7 bases. In DNA, the CDR3 is TGTGCCACTCTGGGACTAGCGGGGGGTCTTAATGAGCAGTTCTTC. It codes for CATLGLAGGLNEQFF. The complete variable domain, with remaining parts taken from reference TRBV7-8 and TRBJ2-1, reads GAGVSQSPRYKVAKRGQDVALRCDPISGHVSLFWYQQALGQGPEFLTYFQNEAQLDKSGLPSDRFFAERPEGSVSTLKIQRTQQEDSAVYLCATLGLAGGLNEQFFGPGTRLTVL.

The chain has TRBV27 and TRBJ2-5, with D perhaps matching TRBD1 (6 bases). Germline V lookup: CDR1 MNHEY, CDR2 SMNVEV (reference sequence). This CDR3 is 14 amino acids long. Trimming stripped 2 bases from V and 5 bases from J, with 12 bases between. The CDR3 DNA reads as TGTGCCAGCAGTTTACAGGGGTGGGATGAGACCCAGTACTTC. It specifies CASSLQGWDETQYF.

This chain connects TRBV12-3 or TRBV12-4 to TRBJ2-5, with TRBD1 identical over 7 bases. The CDR3 contains 13 residues. Trimming removed 6 bases from V and 5 bases from J; junction bases left unmatched: 6. The CDR3 here is CASSAWDSETQYF. CDR3 sequence (DNA): TGTGCCAGCAGCGCTTGGGACAGCGAGACCCAGTACTTC.

The table lists this clonotype with many counts. The chain combines TRBV19 with TRBJ1-3, with TRBD1 as a possible D gene (6 bases). The CDR3 spans 15 residues. Germline assignment: CDR1 LNHDA and CDR2 SQIVND (reference sequence). V dropped 3 bases and J dropped 4 bases, with 13 bases sitting between them. CDR3 residues: CASSIGPGVGNTIYF. DNA of the CDR3: TGTGCCAGTAGTATCGGTCCAGGGGTCGGAAACACCATATATTTT.

V gene TRBV6-4 combines with J gene TRBJ2-1, with 11 bases that match TRBD2. Germline CDR1 is MRHNA and CDR2 is SNTAGT. The length of the CDR3 is 15 residues. The junction had 5 bases not matched to a gene; V was cut back by 1 base and J by 9 bases. CDR3 nucleotide sequence: TGTGCCAGCAGTGACTTTAGCGGGGGGGCTGGTGAGCAGTTCTTC. As protein: CASSDFSGGAGEQFF.

The gene calls are TRBV27 and TRBJ2-3; 10 nucleotides match TRBD2. CDR3 length equals 17 residues. Germline-derived CDR1 and CDR2 are MNHEY and SMNVEV (reference sequence). J lost 4 bases, V lost 5 bases, and 12 bases had no gene match. Here the CDR3 reads CASSPVRSAGGPDTQYF. The CDR3 DNA sequence: TGTGCCAGCAGTCCCGTCCGGTCAGCGGGGGGGCCAGATACGCAGTATTTT.

V and J are TRBV19 and TRBJ1-5; D remains ambiguous. The CDR3 sequence is 13 residues long. V was pared by 3 bases and J by 2 bases, with 5 bases between. The V gene's germline CDR1 is LNHDA and CDR2 SQIVND (reference sequence). The CDR3 reads CASSMWGNQPQHF. The CDR3 DNA reads TGTGCCAGTAGTATGTGGGGCAATCAGCCCCAGCATTTT.

The chain links TRBV5-6 to TRBJ2-1; 10 bases are shared with TRBD1. V dropped 3 bases and J dropped 3; count of bases not matched to a gene: 3. Germline V gives CDR1 SGHDT, CDR2 YYEEEE. The CDR3 extends over 15 amino acids. CDR3 residues: CASSSGQGGYNEQFF. The CDR3 DNA follows: TGTGCCAGCAGCTCAGGACAGGGGGGCTACAATGAGCAGTTCTTC.

V is TRBV6-1 and J is TRBJ2-6, with D tentatively TRBD1 (8 bases). Germline loops: CDR1 MNHNS, CDR2 SASEGT. Trimming removed 5 bases at V and 2 bases at J, with 22 bases between. This CDR3 has 19 residues. The CDR3 loop is CASSLQGGSTLAGANVLTF. CDR3 nucleotides: TGTGCCAGCAGTCTACAGGGGGGGTCGACGCTGGCTGGGGCCAACGTCCTGACTTTC.

Of note for this clonotype: One base away lies a much larger clone, so this may be a sequencing read error. This chain connects TRBV7-2 to TRBJ2-2, with TRBD1 matching over 11 bases. Losses at the gene ends were 4 bases for V and 9 bases for J; bases not matched to a gene: 10. This CDR3 has 16 residues. CDR1 SGHTA and CDR2 FQGNSA come from the germline V gene. This CDR3 reads CASSSSWTGGSWELFF. Here the CDR3 DNA reads TGTGCCAGCAGCTCCAGTTGGACAGGGGGCTCCTGGGAGCTGTTTTTT.

This clonotype has a handful of counts. The genes are TRBV6-1 and TRBJ2-1, with 10 bases aligning to TRBD1. The CDR3 totals 11 residues. The V gene end was trimmed by 4 bases and the J gene end by 14 bases; junction bases not matched to a gene: 2. In germline, CDR1 is MNHNS, CDR2 SASEGT. CDR3 nucleotide sequence: TGTGCCAGCAGTGGGGGACAGGGGAAGTTCTTC. It codes for CASSGGQGKFF.

This clonotype was counted ten times or more. The chain joins TRBV2 to TRBJ2-7, with D possibly called TRBD1 or TRBD2 (6 bases each). Per the germline V gene, CDR1 is SNHLY and CDR2 is FYNNEI. The CDR3 is made up of 12 amino acids. V was shortened by 8 bases and J by 2 bases, with 10 bases between the two germline ends. The DNA of the CDR3 is TGTGCCAGCCAGGGGACTGCCTACGAGCAGTACTTC. Amino acid sequence: CASQGTAYEQYF. Together with reference TRBV2 and TRBJ2-7, the CDR3 gives the full variable domain: EPEVTQTPSHQVTQMGQEVILRCVPISNHLYFYWYRQILGQKVEFLVSFYNNEISEKSEIFDDQFSVERPDGSNFTLKIRSTKLEDSAMYFCASQGTAYEQYFGPGTRLTVT.

The chain recombines TRBV2 with TRBJ2-7; 11 positions match TRBD1. Trimming at V came to 3 bases and at J to 6 bases, leaving 7 bases not matched to a gene. Germline V gene sequence: CDR1 SNHLY, CDR2 FYNNEI. The CDR3 has 15 amino acids. CDR3 region: CASSDFGTGGFEQYF. CDR3 DNA sequence: TGTGCCAGCAGTGACTTTGGGACAGGGGGTTTCGAGCAGTACTTC.

The J gene is TRBJ1-4, the V gene TRBV20-1; 7 bases match TRBD1. The V gene's germline CDR1 is DFQATT and CDR2 SNEGSKA (reference sequence). Losses at the gene ends were 0 bases for V and 6 bases for J; bases not matched to a gene: 10. The CDR3 consists of 16 residues. The CDR3 is CSARDPLDRTYEKLFF. DNA for the CDR3: TGCAGTGCTAGAGATCCCTTGGACAGGACCTATGAAAAACTGTTTTTT.

This rearrangement joins TRBV2 to TRBJ1-4; weak D call: TRBD1 (5 bases). V lost 7 bases and J 8 bases, leaving 11 bases between the germline ends. Germline V lookup: CDR1 SNHLY, CDR2 FYNNEI. The CDR3 totals 12 residues. The CDR3 coding sequence is TGTGCCAGCAATGGGGGAACCGAAAAACTGTTTTTT. Translated: CASNGGTEKLFF. Using reference TRBV2 and TRBJ1-4 for the parts outside the CDR3, the full variable domain is EPEVTQTPSHQVTQMGQEVILRCVPISNHLYFYWYRQILGQKVEFLVSFYNNEISEKSEIFDDQFSVERPDGSNFTLKIRSTKLEDSAMYFCASNGGTEKLFFGSGTQLSVL.

Only a few counts were recorded for this clonotype. The chain links TRBV12-3 or TRBV12-4 to TRBJ2-1; 8 nucleotides agree with TRBD1. The ends lost 2 bases at V and 3 bases at J; junction bases unmatched: 3. The CDR3 has 15 amino acids. CDR3 coding DNA: TGTGCCAGCAGTTTAAACAGGGGGATCTACAATGAGCAGTTCTTC. Encoded protein: CASSLNRGIYNEQFF.

The chain has TRBV7-9 and TRBJ2-1; D is perhaps TRBD2 (5 bases). Germline V CDR1 and CDR2: SEHNR, FQNEAQ (reference sequence). The CDR3 runs to 13 residues. V was pared by 1 base and J by 9 bases, with 10 bases between. The CDR3 DNA follows: TGTGCCAGCAGCTTAGACCTCGCGGGTGAGCAGTTCTTC. Translation gives CASSLDLAGEQFF. The full variable domain, its missing parts supplied by reference TRBV7-9 and TRBJ2-1, is DTGVSQNPRHKITKRGQNVTFRCDPISEHNRLYWYRQTLGQGPEFLTYFQNEAQLEKSRLLSDRFSAERPKGSFSTLEIQRTEQGDSAMYLCASSLDLAGEQFFGPGTRLTVL.

This clonotype has more than one count but fewer than ten. The chain recombines TRBV6-1 with TRBJ1-2, with D possibly TRBD1 on 6 matching bases. The CDR3 is 14 residues long. V shed 5 bases and J shed 3 bases, with 13 bases lying between them. Germline assignment: CDR1 MNHNS and CDR2 SASEGT. The CDR3 protein is CASSTTTGDYGYTF. The CDR3 DNA reads TGTGCCAGCAGTACGACGACAGGTGACTATGGCTACACCTTC.

This clonotype was seen at least ten times. The chain recombines TRBV7-8 with TRBJ2-1; D gene unclear. The CDR3 extends over 15 amino acids. From germline, CDR1 is SGHVS and CDR2 FQNEAQ. Trimming took off 1 base at V and 2 bases at J, with 9 bases between the two ends. CDR3 nucleotide sequence: TGTGCCAGCAGCTTAGAGGGATACCCCTACAATGAGCAGTTCTTC. Amino acids: CASSLEGYPYNEQFF.

The table lists this clonotype with a few counts. The chain couples TRBV3-1 to TRBJ1-2; maybe TRBD1 (6 bases). V was trimmed by 0 bases and J by 8 bases, leaving 22 bases between them. Germline CDR1 is LGHDT and CDR2 is YNNKEL (reference sequence). The CDR3 is 17 amino acids. CDR3 protein: CASSQDLRDNSLEGYTF. DNA for the CDR3: TGTGCCAGCAGCCAAGATCTACGGGACAATAGCCTTGAGGGCTACACCTTC.

V usage is TRBV19 and J usage is TRBJ1-5; no definite D call. This CDR3 is 15 amino acids long. The germline V and J ends were trimmed by 4 bases and 0 bases, with 10 bases remaining between them. Germline-derived CDR1 and CDR2 are LNHDA and SQIVND (reference sequence). CDR3 region: CASSTTGYSNQPQHF. The CDR3 nucleotides are TGTGCCAGTAGTACTACGGGTTATAGCAATCAGCCCCAGCATTTT.